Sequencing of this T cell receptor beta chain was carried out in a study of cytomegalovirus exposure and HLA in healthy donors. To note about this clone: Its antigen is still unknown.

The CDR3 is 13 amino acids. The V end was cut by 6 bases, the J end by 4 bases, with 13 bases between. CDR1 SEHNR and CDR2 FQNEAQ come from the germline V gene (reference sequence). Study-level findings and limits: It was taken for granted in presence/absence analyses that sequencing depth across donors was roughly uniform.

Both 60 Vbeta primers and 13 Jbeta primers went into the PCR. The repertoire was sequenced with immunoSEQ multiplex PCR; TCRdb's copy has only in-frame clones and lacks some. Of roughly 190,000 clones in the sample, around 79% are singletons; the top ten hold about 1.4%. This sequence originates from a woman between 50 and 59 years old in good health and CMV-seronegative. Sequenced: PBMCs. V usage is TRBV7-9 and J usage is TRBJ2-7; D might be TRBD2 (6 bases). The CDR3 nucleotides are TGTGCCAGCAGTCCCCCGGGGAGGTACGAGCAGTACTTC. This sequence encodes CASSPPGRYEQYF.